The present entry profiles one T cell receptor (beta chain) with its context. Trimming cost V 4 bases and J 7 bases; bases outside gene matches: 7. CDR3 length: 13 residues. The germline V gene has CDR1 LNHNV and CDR2 YYDKDF (reference sequence). Original handling: By means of reference gene primer amplification, nucleated cell counts were estimated. The method was immunoSEQ multiplex PCR; TCRdb's version includes in-frame clones alone and lacks a portion of them. V, J and clone size are taken as reported in that table, and D and trimming were inferred from the DNA itself. Among roughly 200,000 clones, 88% were seen once, and the ten largest hold roughly 6.2%. This sample was included in a study of blood T cell repertoires in COVID-19. In the study overall: The analysed material was cDNA or gDNA that came from T cells, B-cell-depleted T cells, or PBMCs.

The chain combines TRBV15 with TRBJ2-7, with TRBD1 matching over 7 bases. The origin of this receptor is a woman between 40 and 50 years old who had recovered from COVID-19. The sample was peripheral blood. This CDR3 is CATSIGRGLEQYF. As DNA, the CDR3 is TGTGCCACCAGCATTGGTAGGGGGCTAGAGCAGTACTTC.